This T cell receptor beta chain was recorded in a study of blood T cell repertoires in COVID-19. The CDR3 extends over 15 amino acids. Per germline, CDR1 KGHSH and CDR2 LQKENI. Deletions cut 3 bases from V and 2 bases from J, with 14 bases between. Generated by immunoSEQ multiplex PCR, the TCRdb table keeps only in-frame clones and is missing some. The data show 250,000 to 350,000 clones, 90% seen once. The V and J genes are TRBV18 and TRBJ2-7; D ambiguous. Sequencing input: PBMCs or T cells enriched from blood (not recorded which). The source of this sequence is a woman aged 18-35 years with acute COVID-19. CDR3 DNA sequence: TGTGCCAGCTCACCGAGAGTGAGGTCCCCCTACGAGCAGTACTTC. Its translation: CASSPRVRSPYEQYF.